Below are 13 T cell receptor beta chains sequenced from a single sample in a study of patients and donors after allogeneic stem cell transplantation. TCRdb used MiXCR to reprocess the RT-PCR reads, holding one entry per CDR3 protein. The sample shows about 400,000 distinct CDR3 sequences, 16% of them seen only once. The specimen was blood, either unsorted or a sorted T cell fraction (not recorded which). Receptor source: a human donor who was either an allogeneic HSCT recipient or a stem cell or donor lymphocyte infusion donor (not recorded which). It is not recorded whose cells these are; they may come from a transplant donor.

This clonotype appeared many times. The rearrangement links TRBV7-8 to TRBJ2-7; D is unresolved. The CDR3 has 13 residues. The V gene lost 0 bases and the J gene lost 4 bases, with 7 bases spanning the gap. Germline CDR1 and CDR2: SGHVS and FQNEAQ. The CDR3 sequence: CASSLAAAYEQYF. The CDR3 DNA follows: TGTGCCAGCAGCTTAGCGGCTGCGTACGAGCAGTACTTC.

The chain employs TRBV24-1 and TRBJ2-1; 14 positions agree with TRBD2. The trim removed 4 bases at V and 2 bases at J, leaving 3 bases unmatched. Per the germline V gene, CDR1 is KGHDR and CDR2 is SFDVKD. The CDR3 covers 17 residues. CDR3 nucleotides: TGTGCCACCAGTGACTCGACTAGCGGGAGGGCCTACAATGAGCAGTTCTTC. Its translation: CATSDSTSGRAYNEQFF.

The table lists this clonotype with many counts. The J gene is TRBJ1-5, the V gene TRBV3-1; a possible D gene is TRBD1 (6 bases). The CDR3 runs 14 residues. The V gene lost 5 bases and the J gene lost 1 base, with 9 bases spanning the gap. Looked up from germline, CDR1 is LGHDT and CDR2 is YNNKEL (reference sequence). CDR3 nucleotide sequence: TGTGCCAGCAGCTACGACAGGAGCAATCAGCCCCAGCATTTT. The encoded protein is CASSYDRSNQPQHF.

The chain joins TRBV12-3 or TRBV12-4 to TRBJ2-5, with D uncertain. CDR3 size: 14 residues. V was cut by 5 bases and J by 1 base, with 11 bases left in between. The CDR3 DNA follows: TGTGCCAGCAGTCTACGTTTGTTCCAAGAGACCCAGTACTTC. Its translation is CASSLRLFQETQYF.

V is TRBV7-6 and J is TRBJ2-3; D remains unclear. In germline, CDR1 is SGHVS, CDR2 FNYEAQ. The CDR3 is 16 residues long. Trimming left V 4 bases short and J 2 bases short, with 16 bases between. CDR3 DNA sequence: TGTGCCAGCAGCTCCCACAACTTTGACCCCACAGATACGCAGTATTTT. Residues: CASSSHNFDPTDTQYF.

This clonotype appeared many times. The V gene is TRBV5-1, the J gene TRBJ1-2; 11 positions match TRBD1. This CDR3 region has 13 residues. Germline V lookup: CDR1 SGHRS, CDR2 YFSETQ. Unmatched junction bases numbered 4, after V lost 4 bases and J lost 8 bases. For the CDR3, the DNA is TGCGCCAGCAGCGAGGACAGGGGGCCCGGCTACACCTTC. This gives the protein CASSEDRGPGYTF.

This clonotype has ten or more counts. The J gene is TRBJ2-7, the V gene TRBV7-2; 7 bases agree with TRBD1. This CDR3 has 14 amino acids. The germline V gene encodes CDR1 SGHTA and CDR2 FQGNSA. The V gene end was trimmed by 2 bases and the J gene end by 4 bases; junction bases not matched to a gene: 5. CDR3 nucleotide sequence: TGTGCCAGCAGCTTATGGGACAGCCCTTACGAGCAGTACTTC. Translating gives CASSLWDSPYEQYF.

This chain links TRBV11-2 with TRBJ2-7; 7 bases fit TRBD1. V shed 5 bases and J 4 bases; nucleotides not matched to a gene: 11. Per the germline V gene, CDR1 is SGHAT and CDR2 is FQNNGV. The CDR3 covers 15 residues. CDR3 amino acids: CASSHRRTGNYEQYF. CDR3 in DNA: TGTGCCAGCAGCCACAGAAGGACAGGAAATTACGAGCAGTACTTC.

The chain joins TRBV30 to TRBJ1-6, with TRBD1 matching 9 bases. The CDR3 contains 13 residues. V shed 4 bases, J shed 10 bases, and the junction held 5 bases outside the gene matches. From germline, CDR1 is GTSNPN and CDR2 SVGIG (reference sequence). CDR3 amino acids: CAWNGQGNSPLHF. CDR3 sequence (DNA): TGTGCCTGGAATGGACAGGGGAACTCACCCCTCCACTTT.

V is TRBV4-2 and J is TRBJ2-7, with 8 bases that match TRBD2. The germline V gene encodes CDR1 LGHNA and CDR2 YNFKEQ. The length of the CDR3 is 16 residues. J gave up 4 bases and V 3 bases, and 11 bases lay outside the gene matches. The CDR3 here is CASSQATSGYFYEQYF. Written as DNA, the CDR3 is TGTGCCAGCAGCCAGGCAACTAGCGGATACTTTTACGAGCAGTACTTC.

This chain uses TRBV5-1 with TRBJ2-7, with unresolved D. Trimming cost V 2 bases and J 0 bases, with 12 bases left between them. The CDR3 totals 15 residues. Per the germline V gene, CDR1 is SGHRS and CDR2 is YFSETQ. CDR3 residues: CASSLGPVSSYEQYF. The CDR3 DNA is TGCGCCAGCAGCTTAGGCCCGGTTAGCTCCTACGAGCAGTACTTC.

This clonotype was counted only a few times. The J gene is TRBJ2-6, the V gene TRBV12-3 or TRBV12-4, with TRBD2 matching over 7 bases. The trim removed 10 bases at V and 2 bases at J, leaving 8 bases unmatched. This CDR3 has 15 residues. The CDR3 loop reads CATTLGGAGANVLTF. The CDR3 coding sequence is TGTGCCACCACCCTTGGGGGGGCTGGGGCCAACGTCCTGACTTTC.

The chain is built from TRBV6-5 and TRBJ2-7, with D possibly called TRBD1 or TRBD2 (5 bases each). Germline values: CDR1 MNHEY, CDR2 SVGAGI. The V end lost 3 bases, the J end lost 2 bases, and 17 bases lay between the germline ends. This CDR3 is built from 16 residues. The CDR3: CASSYNEGTGAYEQYF. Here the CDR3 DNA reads TGTGCCAGCAGTTATAATGAGGGGACCGGCGCCTACGAGCAGTACTTC.